The rows below give T cell receptor beta chains drawn from one sample of a study of T-cell reconstitution after alpha-beta-depleted transplantation in children. One entry per CDR3 protein results from TCRdb running MiXCR on the PCR reads. The table records hundreds of thousands of distinct CDR3 sequences, roughly 15% of them present only once. Sequences were derived from PBMCs, mostly from graft donor cells, sampled 360 days after TCRalphabeta/CD19-depleted stem cell transplant. These receptors were collected from a boy less than two years old who had a stem cell transplant for Wiskott-Aldrich syndrome, so the T cells may come from the graft donor. CDR3s include the opening cysteine and the closing phenylalanine or tryptophan. Each record gives: V gene, D gene, J gene, clone size, CDR3 protein, CDR3 DNA. The D gene is left open where the match is weak. Clone size is not always given. Where it is, it says once, few, many or a class for expanded clones.

>TRBV15|NA|TRBJ2-5|NA
CATSRGLEEVQETQYF
TGTGCCACCAGCAGAGGGCTAGAGGAGGTCCAAGAGACCCAGTACTTC
>TRBV29-1|NA|TRBJ2-1|NA
CSVNPSGQLQFF
TGCAGCGTTAACCCCTCCGGGCAGTTGCAGTTCTTC
>TRBV12-3/TRBV12-4|NA|TRBJ2-3|NA
CASSLQLLEGGTDTQYF
TGTGCCAGCAGTTTACAGCTTCTTGAGGGCGGCACAGATACGCAGTATTTT
>TRBV5-1|TRBD2|TRBJ2-1|NA
CASSMTSGRIDEQFF
TGCGCCAGCAGCATGACTAGCGGGAGGATCGATGAGCAGTTCTTC
>TRBV4-3|NA|TRBJ2-3|few
CASSQDWTTDTQYF
TGCGCCAGCAGCCAAGATTGGACAACAGATACGCAGTATTTT
>TRBV29-1|NA|TRBJ2-1|few
CSVGVLPSYNEQFF
TGCAGCGTTGGAGTGCTCCCCTCCTACAATGAGCAGTTCTTC
>TRBV5-6|TRBD2|TRBJ2-5|NA
CASSRLAGGPGETQYF
TGTGCCAGCAGTCGGCTAGCGGGAGGGCCTGGTGAGACCCAGTACTTC
>TRBV12-3/TRBV12-4|NA|TRBJ2-3|NA
CASSAFRDHTDTQYF
TGTGCCAGCAGTGCGTTCCGGGACCACACAGATACGCAGTATTTT
>TRBV10-3|NA|TRBJ2-7|NA
CAISEPLYMDGKVSYEQYF
TGTGCCATCAGTGAGCCCCTTTATATGGACGGGAAAGTCTCCTACGAGCAGTACTTC
>TRBV20-1|NA|TRBJ1-2|few
CSASRGYGYTF
TGCAGTGCGAGCCGTGGGTATGGCTACACCTTC
>TRBV7-9|NA|TRBJ2-4|few
CASSLSDLMGRTVQYF
TGTGCCAGCAGCTTAAGCGATTTAATGGGACGGACAGTTCAGTACTTC
>TRBV27|TRBD1|TRBJ1-1|few
CASSFHARGLDTEAFF
TGTGCCAGCAGTTTCCATGCCAGGGGGCTCGACACTGAAGCTTTCTTT
>TRBV10-3|NA|TRBJ2-7|few
CAPRGLDEQYF
TGTGCCCCCCGGGGACTCGACGAGCAGTACTTC
>TRBV3-1|TRBD1|TRBJ2-5|NA
CASSTGDRDFSETQYF
TGTGCCAGCAGCACCGGGGACAGGGATTTTTCAGAGACCCAGTACTTC
>TRBV10-3|NA|TRBJ2-1|few
CAISEWTEQFF
TGTGCCATCAGTGAGTGGACGGAGCAGTTCTTC
>TRBV20-1|TRBD2|TRBJ2-3|few
CSARRGGGSLDTQYF
TGCAGTGCTAGACGGGGCGGGGGGAGTTTAGATACGCAGTATTTT
>TRBV3-1|NA|TRBJ2-1|NA
CASSSLPGEQFF
TGTGCCAGCAGCTCGCTCCCTGGTGAGCAGTTCTTC
>TRBV4-1|NA|TRBJ2-5|few
CASSLTRVRETQYF
TGCGCCAGCAGCCTCACGAGGGTCCGCGAGACCCAGTACTTC
>TRBV5-1|NA|TRBJ2-2|NA
CASGYRDTGELFF
TGCGCCAGCGGCTACAGGGACACCGGGGAGCTGTTTTTT
>TRBV12-3/TRBV12-4|NA|TRBJ2-7|NA
CVSSPLPGFTYEQYF
TGTGTCAGCAGTCCTCTCCCGGGCTTCACCTACGAGCAGTACTTC
>TRBV7-9|NA|TRBJ1-4|NA
CASSLAAKGETEKLFF
TGTGCCAGCAGCTTAGCCGCGAAGGGAGAAACTGAAAAACTGTTTTTT
>TRBV15|TRBD1|TRBJ2-3|few
CATSSPGRDRLTDTQYF
TGTGCCACCAGCAGTCCTGGAAGGGACAGGCTCACAGATACGCAGTATTTT
>TRBV28|NA|TRBJ1-1|NA
CASSIARPTEAFF
TGTGCCAGCAGTATAGCCCGTCCCACTGAAGCTTTCTTT
>TRBV2|NA|TRBJ1-1|once
CASSEWKTQAFF
TGTGCCAGCAGTGAATGGAAAACTCAAGCTTTCTTT
>TRBV4-3|NA|TRBJ2-1|few
CASSQDLPYNEQFF
TGCGCCAGCAGCCAAGATCTGCCCTACAATGAGCAGTTCTTC
>TRBV13|TRBD1|TRBJ1-2|once
CASSFLDRANYGYTF
TGTGCCAGCAGCTTCCTCGACAGGGCTAACTATGGCTACACCTTC
>TRBV24-1|TRBD2|TRBJ2-1|few
CATSDLFAGGTNEQFF
TGTGCCACCAGTGATTTGTTTGCGGGGGGGACCAATGAGCAGTTCTTC
>TRBV5-1|TRBD1|TRBJ2-1|many
CASSATGFSEQFF
TGCGCCAGCAGCGCGACAGGGTTCAGTGAGCAGTTCTTC
>TRBV24-1|TRBD2|TRBJ2-1|NA
CATSETFPSGNNEQFF
TGTGCCACCAGTGAAACGTTCCCCAGCGGGAACAATGAGCAGTTCTTC
>TRBV29-1|TRBD1|TRBJ2-7|NA
CSVWDSSSYEQYF
TGCAGCGTGTGGGACAGTAGCTCCTACGAGCAGTACTTC
>TRBV12-3/TRBV12-4|NA|TRBJ2-7|many
CASSPGALLYEQYF
TGTGCCAGCAGCCCCGGGGCCCTTTTGTACGAGCAGTACTTC
>TRBV12-3/TRBV12-4|NA|TRBJ2-7|few
CASSPGPAAYEQYF
TGTGCCAGCAGCCCGGGGCCCGCAGCCTACGAGCAGTACTTC
>TRBV4-3|TRBD1|TRBJ2-5|NA
CASSQDRRPGGETQYF
TGCGCCAGCAGCCAAGATAGGAGGCCAGGGGGAGAGACCCAGTACTTC
>TRBV29-1|TRBD2|TRBJ2-4|NA
CSVVEREGLKNIQYF
TGCAGCGTTGTTGAGCGGGAGGGCCTCAAAAACATTCAGTACTTC
>TRBV3-1|TRBD1|TRBJ2-4|NA
CASSPSHNRGSIQYF
TGTGCCAGCAGCCCATCCCATAACAGGGGCAGCATTCAGTACTTC
>TRBV15|NA|TRBJ2-7|NA
CATSSLPDGIYEQYF
TGTGCCACCAGCAGCCTGCCGGACGGCATCTACGAGCAGTACTTC
>TRBV5-1|NA|TRBJ2-1|few
CASSLDVRQEYNEQFF
TGCGCCAGCAGCCTGGATGTGAGACAGGAGTACAATGAGCAGTTCTTC
>TRBV27|NA|TRBJ1-2|few
CASSLSRGSGVGYTF
TGTGCCAGCAGTTTGTCGCGGGGATCGGGAGTAGGCTACACCTTC
>TRBV20-1|NA|TRBJ2-1|NA
CSAREGVNEQFF
TGCAGTGCTAGAGAGGGGGTCAATGAGCAGTTCTTC
>TRBV5-1|TRBD1|TRBJ2-7|NA
CASSFNRGPRVYEQYF
TGCGCCAGCAGCTTCAACAGGGGCCCGAGGGTTTACGAGCAGTACTTC
>TRBV5-1|TRBD1|TRBJ2-7|few
CASSLRGQGVSYEQYF
TGCGCCAGCAGCTTGCGGGGACAGGGCGTTAGCTACGAGCAGTACTTC
>TRBV7-2|TRBD1|TRBJ2-1|NA
CASNPSDRGNEQFF
TGTGCCAGCAACCCTTCGGACAGGGGCAATGAGCAGTTCTTC
>TRBV7-2|TRBD2|TRBJ2-7|few
CASSSRLAGGSEQYF
TGTGCCAGCAGCTCCCGACTAGCGGGAGGATCTGAGCAGTACTTC
>TRBV11-2|NA|TRBJ1-2|few
CASSSPKANYGYTF
TGTGCCAGCAGCTCTCCCAAGGCTAACTATGGCTACACCTTC
>TRBV12-3/TRBV12-4|TRBD1|TRBJ1-5|NA
CASSRRQGDQPQHF
TGTGCCAGCAGTCGCAGACAGGGGGATCAGCCCCAGCATTTT
>TRBV7-9|TRBD2|TRBJ2-1|few
CASGRGLYNEQFF
TGTGCCAGCGGGAGGGGATTATACAATGAGCAGTTCTTC
>TRBV5-1|TRBD1|TRBJ2-1|NA
CASGQGLFNEQFF
TGCGCCAGCGGACAGGGATTATTCAATGAGCAGTTCTTC
>TRBV7-9|TRBD1|TRBJ2-7|few
CASSLERQGVSYEQYF
TGTGCCAGCAGCTTGGAGAGACAGGGAGTCTCCTACGAGCAGTACTTC
>TRBV6-2/TRBV6-3|TRBD2|TRBJ2-7|NA
CASSYGGGLVYEQYF
TGTGCCAGCAGTTACGGGGGGGGTTTAGTCTACGAGCAGTACTTC
>TRBV6-1|TRBD1|TRBJ2-7|many
CASSEWGTGPYEQYF
TGTGCCAGCAGTGAATGGGGGACAGGGCCCTACGAGCAGTACTTC
>TRBV7-8|TRBD1|TRBJ2-1|NA
CASTFDRGSYNEQFF
TGTGCCAGCACTTTTGACAGGGGCTCCTACAATGAGCAGTTCTTC
>TRBV20-1|NA|TRBJ2-3|NA
CSARDRGGSDTQYF
TGCAGTGCTAGAGATAGGGGGGGGTCAGATACGCAGTATTTT
>TRBV6-1|NA|TRBJ2-7|NA
CASSEAHPTLLYF
TGTGCCAGCAGTGAAGCTCACCCCACCCTGCTGTACTTC
>TRBV7-2|TRBD2|TRBJ2-4|NA
CASSLPGLAGTKNIQYF
TGTGCCAGCAGCTTACCCGGACTAGCGGGGACCAAAAACATTCAGTACTTC
>TRBV4-2|NA|TRBJ1-1|few
CASSQLGGQIEAFF
TGTGCCAGCAGCCAATTGGGGGGACAAATTGAAGCTTTCTTT
>TRBV20-1|NA|TRBJ2-7|few
CSARGSGLAYEQYF
TGCAGTGCTAGGGGTAGTGGGCTTGCGTACGAGCAGTACTTC
>TRBV5-1|NA|TRBJ2-1|many
CASSARASSYNEQFF
TGCGCCAGCAGCGCCAGGGCCAGCTCCTACAATGAGCAGTTCTTC
>TRBV6-2/TRBV6-3|NA|TRBJ2-6|few
CVSSGQLLSGANVLTF
TGTGTCAGTTCTGGGCAGTTACTCTCTGGGGCCAACGTCCTGACTTTC
>TRBV3-1|TRBD2|TRBJ2-3|NA
CASSISGGGTDTQYF
TGTGCCAGCAGTATTAGCGGGGGGGGCACAGATACGCAGTATTTT
>TRBV6-1|NA|TRBJ2-1|NA
CASALGARGAYNKQFF
TGTGCCAGCGCCTTGGGGGCCAGGGGGGCCTACAATAAGCAGTTCTTC